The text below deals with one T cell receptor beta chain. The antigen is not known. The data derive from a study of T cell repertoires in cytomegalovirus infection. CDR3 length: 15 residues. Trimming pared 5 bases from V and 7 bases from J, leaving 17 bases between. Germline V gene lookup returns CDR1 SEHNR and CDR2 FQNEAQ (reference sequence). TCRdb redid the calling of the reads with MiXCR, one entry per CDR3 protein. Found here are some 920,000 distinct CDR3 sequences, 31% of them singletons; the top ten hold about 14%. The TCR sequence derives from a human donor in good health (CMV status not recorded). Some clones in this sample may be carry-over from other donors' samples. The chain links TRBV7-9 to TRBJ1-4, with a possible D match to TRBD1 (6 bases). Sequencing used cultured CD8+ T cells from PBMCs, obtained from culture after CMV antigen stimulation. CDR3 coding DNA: TGTGCCAGCAGCAAGAATACAGGGTTGAGTGAAAAACTGTTTTTT. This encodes CASSKNTGLSEKLFF.